The source of this T cell receptor beta chain is a study of T cell responses to AZD1222 COVID-19 vaccine (dated by TCRdb to the early 2020s). Background on the whole study: Because spike-specific TCR depth and breadth did not differ between the two schedules, AZD1222 recipients who got a second dose at roughly 4 weeks were pooled with those who got a second dose at roughly 12 weeks. TCR sequencing was performed for some 250 trial participants, of whom around 200 were given two doses of AZD1222 and around 26 were given two doses of MenACWY control vaccine. Trial participants were enrolled by age into 18-55, 56-69 and 70-plus year subgroups, with about 150, 28 and 57 TCR-sequenced participants respectively. The paper's findings and limits, for the study overall: Epitopes outside the regions mutated in the B.1.351 and B.1.1.7 variants were reportedly recognized by nearly half of the unique spike-specific TCRs. Participants were mostly white British and included more females than males, and it was suggested by the authors that clonal diversity may have been underestimated. No day 14 peak-response samples were available, so repertoires were characterized only after the peak T cell response. Vaccine-associated CD4 TCRs spanned the whole spike protein, with dominant responses in regions 160-218 and 743-854. Conclusions about previously exposed vaccinees were limited because only six AZD1222 recipients were SARS-CoV-2 seropositive at baseline. After two AZD1222 doses, spike-specific TCR breadth and depth were significantly higher than at day 0 and than in MenACWY recipients. The 56-69-year group was small, and its depth increase did not reach significance, likely because of low power.

The CDR3 holds 18 amino acids from the cysteine to the phenylalanine. Only the CDR3 portion is preserved as DNA: 54 bases, with reading frame beginning at the first base. CDR1 and CDR2 (MNHEY, SMNVEV) derive from the germline V gene (reference sequence). V was cut back by 2 bases and J by 1 base, leaving a gap of 15 bases between them. In light of the paper, this sample's time point label describes: baseline before first vaccination. The vaccinee samples were drawn from two UK trials, COV001 and COV002, one of which was a single-blind randomized controlled phase 2/3 trial testing AZD1222 (ChAdOx1 nCoV-19) in healthy adults. For TCRbeta chain sequencing, PBMC samples from trial participants were taken at day 0 and at day 28 after the second dose. The CDR3 regions of human TCRbeta chains were subjected to immunosequencing. In the paper's pipeline: Repertoire TCRs were matched against a reference library of SARS-CoV-2-specific TCRs generated with the MIRA antigen-specificity platform. Breadth was defined as the fraction of unique TCRs that were SARS-CoV-2-associated. Depth was defined as the fraction of total T cells that were SARS-CoV-2-associated. Each spike-specific TCR was assigned to its reactive spike region and to a CD4 or CD8 class using the MIRA data. Log10-transformed breadth and depth values were compared by one-way ANOVA with Sidak's multiple comparisons tests. Held by TCRdb, this immuneACCESS table contains in-frame sequences only and omits some clones. Under half of the omission traces to an unresolved V gene where checked; the cause of the rest is unknown. D and trimming come from the DNA, and the V and J calls and clone size come from that table. The sample yields approximately 110,000 clones; 70% to 90% were counted once. The ten largest make up 3.5% to 5% of the sample.

As concerns this clone: Its binding antigen is unknown. One base away there is no much larger clone; base qualities are not given.

Source: peripheral blood, taken on day 0 of AZD1222 vaccination. This receptor chain uses TRBV27 and TRBJ1-6; D gene: possibly TRBD1, on 5 matching bases. The TCR was taken from an adult in good health. The CDR3 amino acid sequence is: CASSLRQTPRSYNSPLHF. The nucleotide sequence is TGTGCCAGCAGTTTACGACAGACCCCCAGGTCCTATAATTCACCCCTCCACTTT.